This T cell receptor (beta chain) is from a study of blood T cell repertoires in COVID-19. Authors' analysis steps: Estimated nucleated cell counts came from reference gene primer amplification. Repertoires were generated with immunoSEQ multiplex PCR, while TCRdb's copy carries only in-frame clones and drops some. The V and J calls and clone size are taken from that table; D and trimming were inferred from the DNA. The data show over 85,000 clones, approximately 90% seen once. The sample was peripheral blood. This sequence was found in a human donor with active COVID-19. The donor label of this sample is uncertain.

CDR3 region: CASSLSTGGQEAFF. The CDR3 nucleotides are TGTGCCAGCAGTTTATCGACAGGGGGACAAGAAGCTTTCTTT. The chain is built from TRBV27 and TRBJ1-1; 9 bases fit TRBD1. Trimming cost V 0 bases and J 8 bases; bases outside gene matches: 4. Germline CDR1 and CDR2: MNHEY and SMNVEV (reference sequence). This CDR3 comprises 14 residues.